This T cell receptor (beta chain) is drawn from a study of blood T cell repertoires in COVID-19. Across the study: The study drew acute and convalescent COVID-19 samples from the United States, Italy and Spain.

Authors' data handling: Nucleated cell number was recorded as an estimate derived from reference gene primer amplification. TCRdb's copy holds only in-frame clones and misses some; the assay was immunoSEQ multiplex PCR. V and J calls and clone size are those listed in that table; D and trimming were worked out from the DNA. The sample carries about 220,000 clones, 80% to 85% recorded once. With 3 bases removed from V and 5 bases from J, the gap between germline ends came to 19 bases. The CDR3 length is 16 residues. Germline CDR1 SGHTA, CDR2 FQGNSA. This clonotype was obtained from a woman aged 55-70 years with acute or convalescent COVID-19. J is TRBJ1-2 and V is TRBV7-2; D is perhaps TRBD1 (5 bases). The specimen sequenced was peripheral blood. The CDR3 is CASSLGRQGGRYGYTF. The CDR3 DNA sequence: TGTGCCAGCAGCTTGGGGCGGCAGGGAGGACGGTATGGCTACACCTTC.